This T cell receptor beta chain emerged from a study of cytomegalovirus exposure and HLA in healthy donors. The wider study: Findings of an earlier analysis included roughly 110 million unique TCR beta sequences from about 180 million T cells.

The PCR employed 60 Vbeta primers together with 13 Jbeta primers. In the original processing: Counted up in a later analysis, unique TCR beta chains came to about 80 million, with around 12 million shared. Clones were sequenced by immunoSEQ multiplex PCR, and TCRdb holds only the in-frame ones, with some missing. V and J calls and clone size are given by that table; D and trimming were obtained from the DNA. The sample holds around 190,000 clones, around 73% seen once. The V and J ends lost 4 bases and 5 bases, in that order; junction bases with no gene match: 6. CDR1 SGHAT and CDR2 FQNNGV come from the germline V gene. The CDR3 extends over 14 amino acids. This clone was recorded a few times.

This rearrangement joins TRBV11-2 to TRBJ1-1; 8 bases agree with TRBD1. The TCR comes from a woman under 40 in good health and CMV-seronegative. Sequencing was done on a sample of PBMCs. The CDR3 DNA reads TGTGCCAGCAGCTCAGGGGGCAGTGGAACTGAAGCTTTCTTT. Residues: CASSSGGSGTEAFF.